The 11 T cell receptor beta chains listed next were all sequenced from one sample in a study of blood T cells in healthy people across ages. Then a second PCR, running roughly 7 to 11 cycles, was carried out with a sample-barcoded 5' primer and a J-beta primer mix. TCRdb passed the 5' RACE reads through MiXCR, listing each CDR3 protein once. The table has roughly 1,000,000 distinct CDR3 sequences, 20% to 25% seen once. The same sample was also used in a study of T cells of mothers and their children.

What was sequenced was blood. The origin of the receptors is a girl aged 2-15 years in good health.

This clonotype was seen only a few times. CDR3 sequence reads: CSVETGFYNEQFF. The DNA for the CDR3 is TGCAGCGTTGAGACAGGGTTCTACAATGAGCAGTTCTTC. The V call is TRBV29-1, the J call TRBJ2-1, with TRBD1 identical over 7 bases. J was trimmed by 3 bases and V by 3 bases; bases with no gene match: 2. Germline CDR1 SQVTM, CDR2 ANQGSEA. The CDR3 totals 13 residues.

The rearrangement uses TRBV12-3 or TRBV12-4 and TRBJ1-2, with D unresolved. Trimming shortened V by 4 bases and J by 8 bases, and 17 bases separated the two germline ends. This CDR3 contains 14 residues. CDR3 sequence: CASSSRRTSGGYTF. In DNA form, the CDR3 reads TGTGCCAGCAGTTCGAGACGGACCTCAGGCGGCTACACCTTC.

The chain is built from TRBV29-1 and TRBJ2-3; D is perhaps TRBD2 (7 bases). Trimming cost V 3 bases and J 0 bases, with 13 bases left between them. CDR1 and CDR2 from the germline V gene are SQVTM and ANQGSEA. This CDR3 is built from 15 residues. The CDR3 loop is CSVDGGRGSTDTQYF. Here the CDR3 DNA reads TGCAGCGTTGACGGGGGGCGGGGGAGCACAGATACGCAGTATTTT.

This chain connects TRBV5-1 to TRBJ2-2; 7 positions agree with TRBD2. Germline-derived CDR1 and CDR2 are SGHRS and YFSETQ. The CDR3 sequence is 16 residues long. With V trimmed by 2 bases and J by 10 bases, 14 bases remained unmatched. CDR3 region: CASSLSGGIRSEELFF. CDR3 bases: TGCGCCAGCAGCTTATCCGGGGGGATCAGGAGCGAGGAGCTGTTTTTT.

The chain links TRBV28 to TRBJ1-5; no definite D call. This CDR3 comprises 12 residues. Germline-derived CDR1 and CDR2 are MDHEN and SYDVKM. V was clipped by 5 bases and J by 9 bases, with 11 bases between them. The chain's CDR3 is CASSTLTRPQHF. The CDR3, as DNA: TGTGCCAGCAGTACGTTAACACGGCCCCAGCATTTT.

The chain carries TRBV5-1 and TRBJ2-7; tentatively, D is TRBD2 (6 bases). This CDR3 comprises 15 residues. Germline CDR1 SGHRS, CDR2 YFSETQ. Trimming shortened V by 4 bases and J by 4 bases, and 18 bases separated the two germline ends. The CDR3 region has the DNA TGCGCCAGCAGCCCACGGTCGGGGGAAGCATACGAGCAGTACTTC. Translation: CASSPRSGEAYEQYF.

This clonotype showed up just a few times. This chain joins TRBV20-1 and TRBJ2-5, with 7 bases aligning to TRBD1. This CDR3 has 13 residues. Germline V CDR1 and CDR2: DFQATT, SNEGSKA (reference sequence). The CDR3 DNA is TGCAGCGTCGAACGGGACAGAAAAGAGACCCAGTACTTC. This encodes CSVERDRKETQYF.

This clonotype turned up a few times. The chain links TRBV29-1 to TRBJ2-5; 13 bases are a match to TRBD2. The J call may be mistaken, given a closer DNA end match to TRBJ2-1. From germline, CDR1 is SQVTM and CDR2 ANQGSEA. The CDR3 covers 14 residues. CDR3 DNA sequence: TGCACCGATGGGGGACTAGCGGGAAACAATGAGCAGTTCTTC. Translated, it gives CTDGGLAGNNEQFF.

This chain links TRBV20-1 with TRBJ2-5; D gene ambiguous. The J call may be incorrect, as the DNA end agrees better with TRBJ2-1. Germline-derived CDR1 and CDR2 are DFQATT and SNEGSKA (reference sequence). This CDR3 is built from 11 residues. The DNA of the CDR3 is TGCAGTGCCGATATAAACAATGAGCAGTTCTTC. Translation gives CSADINNEQFF.

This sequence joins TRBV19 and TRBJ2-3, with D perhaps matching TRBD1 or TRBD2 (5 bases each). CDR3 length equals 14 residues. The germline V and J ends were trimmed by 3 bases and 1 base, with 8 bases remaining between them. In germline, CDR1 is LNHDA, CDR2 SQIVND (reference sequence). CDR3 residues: CASSIGTRTDTQYF. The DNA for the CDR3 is TGTGCCAGTAGTATCGGGACGCGCACAGATACGCAGTATTTT.

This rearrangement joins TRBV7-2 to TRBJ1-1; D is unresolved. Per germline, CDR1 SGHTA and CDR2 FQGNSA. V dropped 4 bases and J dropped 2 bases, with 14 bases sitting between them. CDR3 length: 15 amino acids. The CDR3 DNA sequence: TGTGCCAGCAGCTCCTTGATCGGACTCAACACTGAAGCTTTCTTT. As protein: CASSSLIGLNTEAFF.